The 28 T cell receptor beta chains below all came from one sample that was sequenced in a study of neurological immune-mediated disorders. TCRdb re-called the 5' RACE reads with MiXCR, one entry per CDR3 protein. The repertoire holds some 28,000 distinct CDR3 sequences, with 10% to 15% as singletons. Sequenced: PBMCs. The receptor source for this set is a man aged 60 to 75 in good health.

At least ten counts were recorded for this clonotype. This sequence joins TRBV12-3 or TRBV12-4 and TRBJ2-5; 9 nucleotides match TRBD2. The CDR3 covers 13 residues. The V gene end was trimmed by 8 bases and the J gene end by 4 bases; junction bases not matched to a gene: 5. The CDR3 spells CASVGTSRETQYF. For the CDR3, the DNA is TGTGCCAGCGTTGGGACTAGCAGAGAGACCCAGTACTTC.

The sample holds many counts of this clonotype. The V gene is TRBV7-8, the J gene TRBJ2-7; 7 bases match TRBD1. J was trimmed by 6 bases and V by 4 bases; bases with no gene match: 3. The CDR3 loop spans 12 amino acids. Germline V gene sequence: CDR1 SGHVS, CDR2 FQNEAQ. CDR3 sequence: CASSSNRGEQYF. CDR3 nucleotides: TGTGCCAGCAGCTCCAACAGGGGCGAGCAGTACTTC.

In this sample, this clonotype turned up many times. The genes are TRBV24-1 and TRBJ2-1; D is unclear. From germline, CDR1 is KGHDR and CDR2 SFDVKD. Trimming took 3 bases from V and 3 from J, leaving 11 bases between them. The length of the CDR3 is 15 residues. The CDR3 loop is CATSDSRVHYNEQFF. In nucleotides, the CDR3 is TGTGCCACCAGTGATAGCAGAGTACACTACAATGAGCAGTTCTTC.

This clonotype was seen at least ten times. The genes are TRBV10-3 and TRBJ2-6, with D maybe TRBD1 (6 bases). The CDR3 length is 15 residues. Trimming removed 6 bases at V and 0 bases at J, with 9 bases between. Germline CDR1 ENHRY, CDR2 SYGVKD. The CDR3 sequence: CAIRDSSSGANVLTF. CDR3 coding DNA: TGTGCCATCAGGGACAGTAGCTCTGGGGCCAACGTCCTGACTTTC.

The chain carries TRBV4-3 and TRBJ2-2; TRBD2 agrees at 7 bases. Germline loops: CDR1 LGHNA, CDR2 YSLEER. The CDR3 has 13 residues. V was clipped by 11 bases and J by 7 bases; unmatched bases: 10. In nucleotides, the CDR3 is TGCGCCTGCCGAACGGCGGGGGTCGGGGAGCTGTTTTTT. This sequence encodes CACRTAGVGELFF.

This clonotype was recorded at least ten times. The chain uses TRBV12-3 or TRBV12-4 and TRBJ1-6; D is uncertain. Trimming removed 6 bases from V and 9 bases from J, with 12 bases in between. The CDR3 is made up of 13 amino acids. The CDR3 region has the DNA TGTGCCAGCAGCTTGAACCAGGCTTCACCCCTCCACTTT. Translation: CASSLNQASPLHF.

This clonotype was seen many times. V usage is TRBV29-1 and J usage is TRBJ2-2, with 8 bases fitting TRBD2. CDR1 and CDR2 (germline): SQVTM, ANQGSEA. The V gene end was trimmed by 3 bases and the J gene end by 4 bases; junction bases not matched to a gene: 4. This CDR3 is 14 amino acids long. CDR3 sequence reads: CSVDPAGVTGELFF. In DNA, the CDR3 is TGCAGCGTTGACCCAGCGGGAGTCACCGGGGAGCTGTTTTTT.

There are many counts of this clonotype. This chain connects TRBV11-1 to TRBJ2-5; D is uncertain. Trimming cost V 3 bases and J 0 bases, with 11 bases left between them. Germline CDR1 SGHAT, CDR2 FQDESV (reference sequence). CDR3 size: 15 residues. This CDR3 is CASSFQDWYQETQYF. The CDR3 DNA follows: TGTGCCAGCAGCTTTCAAGACTGGTACCAAGAGACCCAGTACTTC.

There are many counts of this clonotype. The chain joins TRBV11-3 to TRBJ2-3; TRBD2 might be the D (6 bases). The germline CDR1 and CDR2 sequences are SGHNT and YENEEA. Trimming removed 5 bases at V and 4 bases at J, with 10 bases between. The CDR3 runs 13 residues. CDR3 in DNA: TGTGCCAGCAGCGGGGGGACGGCAGATACGCAGTATTTT. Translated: CASSGGTADTQYF.

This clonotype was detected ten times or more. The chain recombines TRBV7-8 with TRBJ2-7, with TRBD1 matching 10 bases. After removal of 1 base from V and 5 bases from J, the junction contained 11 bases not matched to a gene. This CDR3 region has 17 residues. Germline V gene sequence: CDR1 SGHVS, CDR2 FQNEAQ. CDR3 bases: TGTGCCAGCAGCTTAGGAGGTAGCGGGACAGGGGTCAACGAGCAGTACTTC. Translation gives CASSLGGSGTGVNEQYF.

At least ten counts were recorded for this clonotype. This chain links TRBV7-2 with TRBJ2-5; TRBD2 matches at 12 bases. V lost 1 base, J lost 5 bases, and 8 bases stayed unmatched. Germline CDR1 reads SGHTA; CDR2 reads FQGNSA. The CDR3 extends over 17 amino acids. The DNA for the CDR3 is TGTGCCAGCAGCTTAGGGGCTAGCGGGAGGGCCAGGGAGACCCAGTACTTC. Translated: CASSLGASGRARETQYF.

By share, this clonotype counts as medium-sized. The DNA for the CDR3 is TGTGCCAGCAGCTCCCCTTCCCGGGACTATTCCAATGAGCAGTTCTTC. Translation: CASSSPSRDYSNEQFF. The chain combines TRBV7-8 with TRBJ2-1; 7 positions agree with TRBD2. The length of the CDR3 is 16 residues. From germline, CDR1 is SGHVS and CDR2 FQNEAQ. With 4 bases clipped from V and 6 bases from J, the junction kept 12 bases outside the gene matches. Supplemented by reference TRBV7-8 and TRBJ2-1, the full variable domain reads GAGVSQSPRYKVAKRGQDVALRCDPISGHVSLFWYQQALGQGPEFLTYFQNEAQLDKSGLPSDRFFAERPEGSVSTLKIQRTQQEDSAVYLCASSSPSRDYSNEQFFGPGTRLTVL.

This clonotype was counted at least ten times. The CDR3 DNA sequence: TGTGCCAGCAGTGAAATTGGGGCTAGCACAGATACGCAGTATTTT. Its protein is CASSEIGASTDTQYF. V gene TRBV25-1 combines with J gene TRBJ2-3; a weak D match, TRBD1 (5 bases). Trimming pared 2 bases from V and 0 bases from J, leaving 9 bases between. The germline CDR1 and CDR2 sequences are MGHDK and SYGVNS. CDR3 length: 15 amino acids.

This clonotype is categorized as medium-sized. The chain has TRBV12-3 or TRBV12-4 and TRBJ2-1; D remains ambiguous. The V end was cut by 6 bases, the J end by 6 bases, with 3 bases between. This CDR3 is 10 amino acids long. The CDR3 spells CASSLNEQFF. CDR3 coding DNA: TGTGCCAGCAGCCTCAATGAGCAGTTCTTC.

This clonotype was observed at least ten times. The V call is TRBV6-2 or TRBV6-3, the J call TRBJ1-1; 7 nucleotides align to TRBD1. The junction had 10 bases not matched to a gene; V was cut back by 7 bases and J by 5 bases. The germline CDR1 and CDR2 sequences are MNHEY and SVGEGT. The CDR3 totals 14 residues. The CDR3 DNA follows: TGTGCCAGCATTCAACAGGGGTCGGGTACTGAAGCTTTCTTT. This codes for CASIQQGSGTEAFF.

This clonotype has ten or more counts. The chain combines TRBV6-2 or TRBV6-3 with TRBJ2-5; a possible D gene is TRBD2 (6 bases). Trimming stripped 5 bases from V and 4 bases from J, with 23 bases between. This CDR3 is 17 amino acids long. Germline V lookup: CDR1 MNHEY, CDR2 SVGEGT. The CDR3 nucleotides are TGTGCCAGCAGTCGAAACCGGGACCTTTTGGAGGGAGAGACCCAGTACTTC. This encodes CASSRNRDLLEGETQYF.

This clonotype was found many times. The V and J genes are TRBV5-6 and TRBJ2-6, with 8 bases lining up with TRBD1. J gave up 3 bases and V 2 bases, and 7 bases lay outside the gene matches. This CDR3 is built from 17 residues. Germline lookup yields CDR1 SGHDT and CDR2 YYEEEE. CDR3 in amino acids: CASSLPTGDGGANVLTF. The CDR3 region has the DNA TGTGCCAGCAGCTTACCGACAGGGGATGGTGGGGCCAACGTCCTGACTTTC.

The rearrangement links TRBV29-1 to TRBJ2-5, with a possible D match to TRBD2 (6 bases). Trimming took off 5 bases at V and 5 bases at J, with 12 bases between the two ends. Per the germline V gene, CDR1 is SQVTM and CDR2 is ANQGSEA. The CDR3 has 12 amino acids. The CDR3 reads CSVLGAGETQYF. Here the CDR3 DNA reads TGCAGCGTTTTAGGGGCGGGGGAGACCCAGTACTTC.

The CDR3 region has the DNA TGTGCCAACAGCATCGGGACACCGAATTCACCCCTCCACTTT. Its translation: CANSIGTPNSPLHF. This chain joins TRBV21-1 and TRBJ1-6; TRBD1, the table's D call, was not compared with the DNA. TRBV21-1 is a recognized pseudogene. CDR3 size: 14 residues.

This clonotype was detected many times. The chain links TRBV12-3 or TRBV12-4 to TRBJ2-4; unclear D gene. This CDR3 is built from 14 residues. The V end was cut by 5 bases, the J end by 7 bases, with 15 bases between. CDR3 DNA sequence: TGTGCCAGCAGTACAACTACATTGGAGAACATTCAGTACTTC. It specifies CASSTTTLENIQYF.

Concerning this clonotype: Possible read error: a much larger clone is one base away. The CDR3 DNA reads TGTGTCAGCAATCAGGGCAACAATCAGCCCCAGCATTTT. Encoded protein: CVSNQGNNQPQHF. V gene TRBV12-3 or TRBV12-4 combines with J gene TRBJ1-5, with D perhaps matching TRBD1 (5 bases). This CDR3 is 13 amino acids long.

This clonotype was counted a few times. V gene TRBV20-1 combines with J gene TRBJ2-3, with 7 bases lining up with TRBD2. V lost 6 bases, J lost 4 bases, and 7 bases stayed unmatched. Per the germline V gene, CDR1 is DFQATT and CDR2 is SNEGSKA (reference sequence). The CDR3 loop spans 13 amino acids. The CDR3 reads CSALLAGSDTQYF. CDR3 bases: TGCAGTGCCCTATTAGCGGGCTCAGATACGCAGTATTTT.

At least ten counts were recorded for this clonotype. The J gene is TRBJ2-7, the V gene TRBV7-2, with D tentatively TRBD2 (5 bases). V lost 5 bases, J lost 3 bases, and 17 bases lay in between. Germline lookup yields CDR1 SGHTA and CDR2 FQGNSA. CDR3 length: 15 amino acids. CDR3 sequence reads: CASSPSVMGVYEQYF. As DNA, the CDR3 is TGTGCCAGCAGCCCCTCGGTGATGGGAGTCTACGAGCAGTACTTC.

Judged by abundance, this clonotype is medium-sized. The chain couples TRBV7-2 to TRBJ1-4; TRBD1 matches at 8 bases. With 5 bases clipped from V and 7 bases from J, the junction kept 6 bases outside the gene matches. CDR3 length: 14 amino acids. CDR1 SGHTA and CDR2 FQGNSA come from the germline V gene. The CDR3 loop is CASSHDRGSEKLFF. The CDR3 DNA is TGTGCCAGCAGCCACGACAGGGGTAGTGAAAAACTGTTTTTT.

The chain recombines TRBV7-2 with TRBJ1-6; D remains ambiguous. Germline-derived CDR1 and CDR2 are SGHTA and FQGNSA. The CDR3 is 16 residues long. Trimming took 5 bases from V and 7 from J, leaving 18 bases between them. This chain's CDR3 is CASSPRGLGSNSPLHF. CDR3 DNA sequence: TGTGCCAGCAGCCCCCGAGGTTTGGGGAGCAATTCACCCCTCCACTTT.

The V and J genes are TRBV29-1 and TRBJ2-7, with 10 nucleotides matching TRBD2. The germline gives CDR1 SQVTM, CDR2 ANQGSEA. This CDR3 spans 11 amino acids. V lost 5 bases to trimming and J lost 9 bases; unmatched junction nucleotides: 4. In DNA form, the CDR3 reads TGCAGCGTTCTTCTAGCGGGAGTGCAGTACTTC. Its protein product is CSVLLAGVQYF.

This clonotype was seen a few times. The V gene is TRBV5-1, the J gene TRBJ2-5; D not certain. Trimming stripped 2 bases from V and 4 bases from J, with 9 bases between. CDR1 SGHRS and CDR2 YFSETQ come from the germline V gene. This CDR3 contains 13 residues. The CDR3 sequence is CASSFGLLETQYF. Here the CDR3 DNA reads TGCGCCAGCAGCTTTGGTCTTCTAGAGACCCAGTACTTC.

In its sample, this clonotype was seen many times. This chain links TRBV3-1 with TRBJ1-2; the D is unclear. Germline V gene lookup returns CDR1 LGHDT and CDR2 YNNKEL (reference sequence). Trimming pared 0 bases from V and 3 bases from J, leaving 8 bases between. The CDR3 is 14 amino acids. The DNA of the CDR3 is TGTGCCAGCAGCCAAGATATGGGCTACTATGGCTACACCTTC. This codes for CASSQDMGYYGYTF.